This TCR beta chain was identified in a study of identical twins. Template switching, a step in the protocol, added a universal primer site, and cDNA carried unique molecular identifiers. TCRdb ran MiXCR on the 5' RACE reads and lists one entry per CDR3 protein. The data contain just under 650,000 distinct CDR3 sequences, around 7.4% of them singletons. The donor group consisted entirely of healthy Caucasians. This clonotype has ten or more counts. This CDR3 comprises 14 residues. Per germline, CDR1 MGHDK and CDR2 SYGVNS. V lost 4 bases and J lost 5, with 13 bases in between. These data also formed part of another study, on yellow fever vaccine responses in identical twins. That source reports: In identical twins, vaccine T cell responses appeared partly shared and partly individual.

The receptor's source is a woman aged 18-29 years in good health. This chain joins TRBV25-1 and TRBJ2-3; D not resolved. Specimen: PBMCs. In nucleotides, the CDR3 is TGTGCCAGCAGTGTCGAATATGCTGAAGATACGCAGTATTTT. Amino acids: CASSVEYAEDTQYF.